This is a list of T cell receptor beta chains from one sample in a study of regulatory T cells in long-lasting Graves disease. From the multiplex PCR reads, TCRdb called clonotypes with MiXCR, one entry per CDR3 protein. The data contain roughly 400,000 distinct CDR3 sequences, around a fifth of them singletons. The material sequenced was peripheral blood mononuclear cells (PBMCs), taken when the disease was refractory, from a patient treated with antithyroid drugs. The receptors come from a female donor with Graves disease. Each CDR3 is given with its conserved first and last residue. A D gene is named only where the DNA matches it firmly. Where a row states a size, it is once, few, many or the class of an expanded clone; other rows omit it.

j_call d_call v_call clone_size cdr3_nt cdr3_aa
TRBJ1-2 - TRBV7-9 - TGTGCCAGCAGCTCCGAGATAATTAGGGGTGGCTACACCTTC CASSSEIIRGGYTF
TRBJ2-1 - TRBV2 many TGTGCCAGCAGTGACAAGATATTAGTCGATGAGCAGTTCTTC CASSDKILVDEQFF
TRBJ2-7 - TRBV28 many TGTGCCAGCAGCTCCCGAGGGGAGCAGTACTTC CASSSRGEQYF
TRBJ2-2 - TRBV27 many TGTGCCAGCAGTTTATATCTTGGGGAGCTGTTTTTT CASSLYLGELFF
TRBJ2-3 - TRBV7-8 few TGTGCCAGCAGCTTTTCTCAATCGGGAACTAGCACAGATACGCAGTATTTT CASSFSQSGTSTDTQYF
TRBJ2-3 TRBD2 TRBV20-1 - TGCAGTGGGGGGGGTACAGATACGCAGTATTTT CSGGGTDTQYF
TRBJ2-7 TRBD2 TRBV12-3/TRBV12-4 many TGTGCCAGCAGTTTAGCGATTAGCGGGAGGACCGAGCAGTACTTC CASSLAISGRTEQYF
TRBJ2-1 TRBD2 TRBV10-3 - TGTGCCATCAGTGAGTCGAAGGGACTAGGTTTAATCAATGAGCAGTTCTTC CAISESKGLGLINEQFF
TRBJ1-5 - TRBV19 few TGTGCCAGTACAAGGAATAGTGTCGATCAGCCCCAGCATTTT CASTRNSVDQPQHF
TRBJ1-6 - TRBV7-4 many TGTGCCAGCACTTGGGTGCCCCTCCACTTT CASTWVPLHF
TRBJ2-7 TRBD2 TRBV7-8 many TGTGCCAGCAGCCAGCGAGAGGGGACTAGCGGAGATCTGCAGTACTTC CASSQREGTSGDLQYF
TRBJ1-2 - TRBV20-1 - TGCAGTGCTAACGTGGGTGCAACTGCCTCTGGCTACACCTTC CSANVGATASGYTF
TRBJ1-1 - TRBV30 many TGTGCCTGGAGTAGACGGGCTGAAGCTTTCTTT CAWSRRAEAFF
TRBJ1-2 TRBD1 TRBV4-2 - TGTGCCAGCAGCCAAGAGACAGGGGCCCCAAGCTATGGCTACACCTTC CASSQETGAPSYGYTF
TRBJ2-7 - TRBV12-3/TRBV12-4 - TGTGCCGGCAGACAAGGTGTGGGGTCCTACGAGCAGTACTTC CAGRQGVGSYEQYF
TRBJ2-5 - TRBV7-9 many TGTGCCAGCAGCTTTGTACCGGGACGGCCTCAAGAGACCCAGTACTTC CASSFVPGRPQETQYF
TRBJ1-6 TRBD1 TRBV19 many TGTGCCAGTACCCCGGGACAGGGAACTCTCACCCTCCACTTT CASTPGQGTLTLHF
TRBJ1-5 - TRBV28 many TGTGCCAGCAGTTGGGACAACAATCAGCCCCAGCATTTT CASSWDNNQPQHF
TRBJ2-2 - TRBV5-1 many TGCGCCAGCAGCCAATACGGGGAGCTGTTTTTT CASSQYGELFF
TRBJ1-4 - TRBV6-1 few TGTGCCAGCAGTGACCCGAGTGCAATTAATGAAAAACTGTTTTTT CASSDPSAINEKLFF
TRBJ1-2 TRBD1 TRBV30 few TGTGCCTGGAGTGTAGGTTATACTGGGACAGCTAACTATGGCTACACCTTC CAWSVGYTGTANYGYTF
TRBJ2-4 - TRBV28 many TGTGCCAGCAGTCCCCTAGGCCCGGTGCTAGAAAACATTCAGTACTTC CASSPLGPVLENIQYF
TRBJ1-2 TRBD1 TRBV19 - TGTGCCAGTACTTGGACAGGACGAAACTATGGCTACACCTTC CASTWTGRNYGYTF
TRBJ2-1 - TRBV28 - TGTGCCAGCAGTTTACTTGCCAGTAGCTCCTACAATGAGCAGTTCTTC CASSLLASSSYNEQFF
TRBJ2-6 TRBD1 TRBV6-5 few TGTGCCAGCAGTTACCAGCATCCTGGACAGGAGGCCTCGACTGGGGCCAACGTCCTGACTTTC CASSYQHPGQEASTGANVLTF
TRBJ2-2 - TRBV7-8 many TGTGCCAGCAGCTTAGCGGGAGTTTACACCGGGGAGCTGTTTTTT CASSLAGVYTGELFF
TRBJ2-7 TRBD2 TRBV7-2 many TGTGCCAGCAGCTTAGTTGGCGGGAGGCAAGGAGGTGAGCAGTACTTC CASSLVGGRQGGEQYF
TRBJ2-5 - TRBV27 many TGTGCCAGCAATAGTTTGGGTCACGGGAGAATCCAAGAGACCCAGTACTTC CASNSLGHGRIQETQYF
TRBJ2-7 - TRBV5-5 - TGTGCCAGCAACTGGACAACGCCGAAGCGGACCTACGAGCAGTACTTC CASNWTTPKRTYEQYF
TRBJ2-3 - TRBV6-2/TRBV6-3 - TGTGCCAGCAGTTACACATTCACAGATACGCAGTATTTT CASSYTFTDTQYF
TRBJ2-2 - TRBV9 - TGTGCCAGCAAACGGGGGTCTGCCGGGGAGCTGTTTTTT CASKRGSAGELFF
TRBJ1-1 TRBD1 TRBV19 - TGTGCCAGTAACCGGGACAGCATGAACACTGAAGCTTTCTTT CASNRDSMNTEAFF